These 32 T cell receptor beta chains share one sample of origin, sequenced in a study of blood T cell repertoires in COVID-19. Method: immunoSEQ multiplex PCR; TCRdb's copy keeps in-frame clones and lacks some. The sample lists 160,000 or so clones; about 85% were seen once. Sample: PBMCs or T cells enriched from blood (not recorded which). All receptors derive from a woman in her 50s who had recovered from COVID-19.

The rearrangement uses TRBV28 and TRBJ2-7; the D gene is possibly TRBD1 (6 bases). The CDR3 covers 14 residues. Germline V CDR1 and CDR2: MDHEN, SYDVKM. The V end lost 5 bases, the J end lost 3 bases, and 14 bases lay between the germline ends. The CDR3 nucleotides are TGTGCCAGCAGTCCCGACCAGGGGTACTACGAGCAGTACTTC. It specifies CASSPDQGYYEQYF.

This clone was picked up one time. This rearrangement joins TRBV10-3 to TRBJ2-7; 7 positions match TRBD1. This CDR3 comprises 13 residues. Unmatched junction bases numbered 6, after V lost 7 bases and J lost 3 bases. CDR1 ENHRY and CDR2 SYGVKD come from the germline V gene. The CDR3 sequence is CAIKPGQNYEQYF. The CDR3 DNA is TGTGCCATCAAGCCGGGACAGAACTACGAGCAGTACTTC.

This clone was recorded only once. The chain employs TRBV9 and TRBJ2-2; 8 nucleotides align to TRBD2. J was trimmed by 2 bases and V by 0 bases; bases with no gene match: 3. The CDR3 runs 16 residues. The V gene's germline CDR1 is SGDLS and CDR2 YYNGEE. This chain's CDR3 is CASSVGSGVNTGELFF. The CDR3 nucleotides read TGTGCCAGCAGCGTAGGTAGCGGGGTCAACACCGGGGAGCTGTTTTTT. Drawing the rest from reference TRBV9 and TRBJ2-2, the complete variable domain is DSGVTQTPKHLITATGQRVTLRCSPRSGDLSVYWYQQSLDQGLQFLIQYYNGEERAKGNILERFSAQQFPDLHSELNLSSLELGDSALYFCASSVGSGVNTGELFFGEGSRLTVL.

Notes on this clone: This sample also contains other DNA sequences that code for the same CDR3. The V call is TRBV7-9, the J call TRBJ1-2; D perhaps matches TRBD1 (5 bases). This CDR3 is 12 amino acids long. The germline V and J ends were trimmed by 4 bases and 4 bases, with 7 bases remaining between them. Germline loops: CDR1 SEHNR, CDR2 FQNEAQ (reference sequence). In DNA form, the CDR3 reads TGTGCCAGCAGCTCTGACAGCTATGGCTACACCTTC. It translates to CASSSDSYGYTF.

V usage is TRBV7-3 and J usage is TRBJ2-3; TRBD1 agrees at 7 bases. Germline assignment: CDR1 SGHTA and CDR2 FQGTGA. This CDR3 is 13 amino acids long. The ends lost 5 bases at V and 5 bases at J; junction bases unmatched: 4. CDR3 loop: CASSRGGGDTQYF. The DNA of the CDR3 is TGTGCCAGCAGCCGAGGGGGCGGAGATACGCAGTATTTT.

The chain carries TRBV6-5 and TRBJ1-1, with 7 bases lining up with TRBD1. The V gene's germline CDR1 is MNHEY and CDR2 SVGAGI. V lost 6 bases, J lost 1 base, and 8 bases stayed unmatched. The CDR3 sequence is 15 residues long. The CDR3 nucleotides are TGTGCCAGCAGGAAACCCGGGACAGAGAACACTGAAGCTTTCTTT. Translating gives CASRKPGTENTEAFF.

V usage is TRBV4-3 and J usage is TRBJ2-1; D is perhaps TRBD2 (6 bases). This CDR3 is 17 amino acids long. Trimming shortened V by 0 bases and J by 2 bases, and 14 bases separated the two germline ends. Germline assignment: CDR1 LGHNA and CDR2 YSLEER. In DNA form, the CDR3 reads TGCGCCAGCAGCCAAGAATTGACCGGGGGAACCTACAATGAGCAGTTCTTC. Residues: CASSQELTGGTYNEQFF.

V gene TRBV5-1 combines with J gene TRBJ2-1, with 12 bases that match TRBD2. The V gene end was trimmed by 4 bases and the J gene end by 4 bases; junction bases not matched to a gene: 6. CDR1 is SGHRS, CDR2 YFSETQ, per germline. The CDR3 runs 16 residues. The CDR3 DNA follows: TGCGCCAGCAGCCCCGTGGGACTAGCGGGTTACAATGAGCAGTTCTTC. Protein: CASSPVGLAGYNEQFF.

The CDR3 sequence: CASSHLAGGFRNTQYF. In nucleotides, the CDR3 is TGTGCCAGCAGCCATTTAGCGGGGGGGTTCCGAAATACGCAGTATTTT. The rearrangement joins TRBV3-1 (or the pseudogene TRBV3-2) to TRBJ2-3, with 11 positions matching TRBD2. This CDR3 is 16 amino acids long. Germline V lookup: CDR1 LGHDT, CDR2 YNNKEL (reference sequence). The V and J ends lost 3 bases and 7 bases, in that order; junction bases with no gene match: 9.

The V gene is TRBV19, the J gene TRBJ1-2; no firm D call. CDR3 length equals 16 residues. Trimming removed 7 bases at V and 0 bases at J, with 18 bases between. CDR1 LNHDA and CDR2 SQIVND come from the germline V gene (reference sequence). CDR3: CASTSSGRKTNYGYTF. In nucleotides, the CDR3 is TGTGCCAGTACCTCGTCCGGCAGGAAAACTAACTATGGCTACACCTTC.

This rearrangement joins TRBV3-1 (or the pseudogene TRBV3-2) to TRBJ1-5; weak D call: TRBD1 (5 bases). In germline, CDR1 is LGHDT, CDR2 YNNKEL (reference sequence). This CDR3 region has 15 residues. Trimming cost V 4 bases and J 4 bases, with 14 bases left between them. CDR3 sequence reads: CASSPAGTQNQPQHF. The DNA of the CDR3 is TGTGCCAGCAGCCCCGCCGGGACTCAGAATCAGCCCCAGCATTTT.

V is TRBV18 and J is TRBJ2-1; 9 bases fit TRBD2. The CDR3 extends over 17 amino acids. CDR1 KGHSH and CDR2 LQKENI come from the germline V gene. Trimming at V came to 4 bases and at J to 0 bases, leaving 7 bases not matched to a gene. The CDR3 bases are TGTGCCAGCTCACACTCAACGACTAGCGGCTCCTACAATGAGCAGTTCTTC. Protein product: CASSHSTTSGSYNEQFF.

The chain joins TRBV19 to TRBJ2-2; D perhaps matches TRBD2 (5 bases). CDR3 length: 17 amino acids. The germline CDR1 and CDR2 sequences are LNHDA and SQIVND (reference sequence). V was pared by 8 bases and J by 2 bases, with 21 bases between. Here the CDR3 reads CASSAGPGDVNTGELFF. CDR3 nucleotide sequence: TGTGCCAGTTCTGCGGGTCCCGGGGATGTAAACACCGGGGAGCTGTTTTTT. The full variable domain, its missing parts supplied by reference TRBV19 and TRBJ2-2, is DGGITQSPKYLFRKEGQNVTLSCEQNLNHDAMYWYRQDPGQGLRLIYYSQIVNDFQKGDIAEGYSVSREKKESFPLTVTSAQKNPTAFYLCASSAGPGDVNTGELFFGEGSRLTVL.

The V and J genes are TRBV7-2 and TRBJ2-7, with TRBD2 matching over 7 bases. Germline V gene sequence: CDR1 SGHTA, CDR2 FQGNSA. Trimming at V came to 5 bases and at J to 2 bases, leaving 3 bases not matched to a gene. The CDR3 spans 13 residues. The CDR3 DNA sequence: TGTGCCAGCAGCGGGCTAGCGGCCTACGAGCAGTACTTC. Protein product: CASSGLAAYEQYF.

This clone was counted only a few times. The J gene is TRBJ2-7, the V gene TRBV5-6; TRBD2 matches at 11 bases. Looked up from germline, CDR1 is SGHDT and CDR2 is YYEEEE. This CDR3 is built from 17 residues. The ends lost 4 bases at V and 3 bases at J; junction bases unmatched: 12. CDR3 region: CASSSLIYGTSGYEQYF. CDR3 nucleotides: TGTGCCAGCAGCAGCCTCATCTACGGGACTAGCGGCTACGAGCAGTACTTC.

The CDR3 here is CASSLPLATGELFF. CDR3 DNA sequence: TGTGCCAGCAGCCTGCCCCTAGCCACCGGGGAGCTGTTTTTT. The chain joins TRBV3-1 (or the pseudogene TRBV3-2) to TRBJ2-2; D is perhaps TRBD2 (5 bases). V was clipped by 4 bases and J by 4 bases, with 10 bases between them. The length of the CDR3 is 14 residues. Per the germline V gene, CDR1 is LGHDT and CDR2 is YNNKEL (reference sequence).

This clone has a single count. The gene calls are TRBV18 and TRBJ2-1; D may be TRBD2 (6 bases). Trimming took 3 bases from V and 7 from J, leaving 10 bases between them. Germline V lookup: CDR1 KGHSH, CDR2 LQKENI. The CDR3 sequence is 13 residues long. The CDR3 sequence is CASSPPSENEQFF. For the CDR3, the DNA is TGTGCCAGCTCACCTCCTAGCGAGAATGAGCAGTTCTTC.

This clone was found once. The chain carries TRBV4-3 and TRBJ1-1, with 7 bases fitting TRBD1. V lost 3 bases and J lost 2; bases outside the gene matches: 6. CDR1 LGHNA and CDR2 YSLEER come from the germline V gene. The CDR3 length is 15 residues. The CDR3 reads CASSQDWDSNTEAFF. The CDR3 coding sequence is TGCGCCAGCAGCCAGGACTGGGACAGCAACACTGAAGCTTTCTTT.

The genes are TRBV6-2 or TRBV6-3 and TRBJ2-1, with TRBD2 matching over 14 bases. CDR1 and CDR2 (germline): MNHEY, SVGEGT. This CDR3 is 16 amino acids long. The J segment lost 7 bases and the V segment lost 5 bases, leaving 7 bases of the junction unmatched. Here the CDR3 reads CASSTPGTSGGNEQFF. The CDR3 DNA reads TGTGCCAGCAGTACGCCCGGGACTAGCGGGGGTAATGAGCAGTTCTTC.

V is TRBV27 and J is TRBJ1-6; 7 bases line up with TRBD1. This CDR3 is built from 13 residues. In germline, CDR1 is MNHEY, CDR2 SMNVEV (reference sequence). Germline trimming cut 8 bases from V and 7 bases from J; bases unmatched to any gene: 5. The DNA for the CDR3 is TGTGCCAGCGGTGGCAGGGGGAATTCACCCCTCCACTTT. It translates to CASGGRGNSPLHF.

V usage is TRBV19 and J usage is TRBJ2-7; TRBD1 matches 9 bases. The CDR3 length is 14 residues. V was clipped by 4 bases and J by 2 bases; unmatched bases: 3. Germline values: CDR1 LNHDA, CDR2 SQIVND (reference sequence). CDR3 in DNA: TGTGCCAGTAGTAGGGGACAGGGACCCTACGAGCAGTACTTC. Translated, it gives CASSRGQGPYEQYF.

Relative to its sample, this clone is medium-sized. A much bigger clone sits one base away, suggesting this may be a read error. The same CDR3 is also encoded by other DNA sequences in this sample. This chain connects TRBV3-1 (or the pseudogene TRBV3-2) to TRBJ2-5; possible D gene TRBD2, 7 bases. Germline-derived CDR1 and CDR2 are LGHDT and YNNKEL (reference sequence). The V gene lost 1 base and the J gene lost 8 bases, with 14 bases spanning the gap. This CDR3 has 14 residues. The CDR3 sequence is CASSQGRGGDTQYF. The CDR3 bases are TGTGCCAGCAGCCAAGGGAGGGGGGGGGACACCCAGTACTTC.

In nucleotides, the CDR3 is TGTGCCAGCGGGAGGAACACCGGGGAGCTGTTTTTT. Protein product: CASGRNTGELFF. The V gene is TRBV28, the J gene TRBJ2-2; possibly TRBD2 for D (5 bases). Germline CDR1 MDHEN, CDR2 SYDVKM. V was clipped by 8 bases and J by 1 base, with 5 bases between them. The CDR3 is made up of 12 amino acids.

The chain links TRBV25-1 to TRBJ1-2; D is unclear. The CDR3 length is 14 residues. Germline V gives CDR1 MGHDK, CDR2 SYGVNS. V gave up 3 bases and J gave up 4 bases, with 12 bases separating them. The CDR3, as DNA: TGTGCCAGCAGTGATACTCGGGTGGGCTATGGCTACACCTTC. Its protein product is CASSDTRVGYGYTF.

The chain has TRBV19 and TRBJ2-1, with TRBD2 identical over 14 bases. CDR3 size: 17 residues. CDR1 LNHDA and CDR2 SQIVND come from the germline V gene (reference sequence). J lost 7 bases, V lost 4 bases, and 9 bases had no gene match. CDR3 sequence (DNA): TGTGCCAGTAGTACGGTAAGACTAGCGGGAGGGCCGAATGAGCAGTTCTTC. Residues: CASSTVRLAGGPNEQFF.

The rearrangement joins TRBV14 to TRBJ2-7, with a weak D call TRBD1 (5 bases). The CDR3 loop spans 15 amino acids. CDR1 is SGHDN and CDR2 is FVKESK in the germline V gene. V was cut by 0 bases and J by 7 bases, with 16 bases left in between. In nucleotides, the CDR3 is TGTGCCAGCAGCCAAGAAACAGGCCGATTTGGGGAGCAGTACTTC. Residues: CASSQETGRFGEQYF.

In this sample, this clone turned up a few times. The chain has TRBV5-1 and TRBJ2-2; 10 bases are shared with TRBD2. This CDR3 contains 15 residues. The germline CDR1 and CDR2 sequences are SGHRS and YFSETQ. Trimming removed 5 bases from V and 6 bases from J; junction bases left unmatched: 7. The CDR3 DNA reads TGCGCCAGCAGGATGCTAGCGGGAGTACCCGGGGAGCTGTTTTTT. Amino acid sequence: CASRMLAGVPGELFF.

The V and J genes are TRBV4-2 and TRBJ1-5; perhaps TRBD1 as D (5 bases). The CDR3 spans 15 residues. V lost 1 base and J lost 7, with 14 bases in between. Per the germline V gene, CDR1 is LGHNA and CDR2 is YNFKEQ. CDR3 DNA sequence: TGTGCCAGCAGCCAAGCTGAGGCCCAGGGACAGCCCCAGCATTTT. Its translation is CASSQAEAQGQPQHF.

The chain recombines TRBV9 with TRBJ2-7; the match to TRBD1 covers 7 bases. V gave up 4 bases and J gave up 0 bases; unmatched junction bases: 13. CDR3 size: 17 residues. The germline V gene has CDR1 SGDLS and CDR2 YYNGEE. CDR3 in DNA: TGTGCCAGCAGCCCACGTTCTAGGGACAGTTTCTCCTACGAGCAGTACTTC. As protein: CASSPRSRDSFSYEQYF.

CDR3 sequence: CASGTGSGLWGNTIYF. The CDR3 DNA reads as TGTGCCAGCGGAACAGGGTCCGGCCTGTGGGGAAACACCATATATTTT. This sequence joins TRBV28 and TRBJ1-3; a possible D gene is TRBD1 (6 bases). Germline V gene lookup returns CDR1 MDHEN and CDR2 SYDVKM. The CDR3 runs to 16 residues. The germline V and J ends were trimmed by 8 bases and 4 bases, with 21 bases remaining between them.

CDR3 coding DNA: TGTGCCACCGGGGGGGGAGAGACCCAGTACTTC. This encodes CATGGGETQYF. The rearrangement uses TRBV19 and TRBJ2-5; 8 bases line up with TRBD2. The ends lost 10 bases at V and 4 bases at J; junction bases unmatched: 2. This CDR3 is built from 11 residues. The V gene's germline CDR1 is LNHDA and CDR2 SQIVND (reference sequence).

This clone has more than one count but fewer than ten. The J gene is TRBJ2-7, the V gene TRBV7-9; D is perhaps TRBD1 (5 bases). Germline V gene data show CDR1 as SEHNR and CDR2 as FQNEAQ (reference sequence). CDR3 size: 12 residues. V lost 3 bases and J 7 bases, leaving 10 bases between the germline ends. The CDR3 sequence is CASSLVRTEQYF. The DNA for the CDR3 is TGTGCCAGCAGCTTGGTACGGACAGAGCAGTACTTC.